Below are 11 T cell receptor beta chains sequenced from a single sample in a study of shared clonotypes between healthy human individuals. Here immunoSEQ multiplex PCR was the method, and the copy in TCRdb shows in-frame clones only, minus some. The top ten hold approximately 1.7% of the sample, which has around 1.9 million clones, about 94% seen once. Selected positively for CCR7 and CD45RO-negative, naive CD8 cells excluded terminally differentiated effector memory CD45RA+ cells. The sequencing sample was made of naive CD8+ T cells from PBMCs. The receptor set was obtained from a man aged 18 to 30 in good health. Some clones in this sample may be carry-over from other donors' samples.

This chain joins TRBV28 and TRBJ1-5; 11 bases are a match to TRBD1. Germline V lookup: CDR1 MDHEN, CDR2 SYDVKM. This CDR3 has 15 residues. The trim removed 4 bases at V and 7 bases at J, leaving 6 bases unmatched. CDR3 nucleotide sequence: TGTGCCAGCAGTTCTGGACAGGGGGCCGGGCAGCCCCAGCATTTT. This translates into CASSSGQGAGQPQHF. The full variable domain, its missing parts supplied by reference TRBV28 and TRBJ1-5, is DVKVTQSSRYLVKRTGEKVFLECVQDMDHENMFWYRQDPGLGLRLIYFSYDVKMKEKGDIPEGYSVSREKKERFSLILESASTNQTSMYLCASSSGQGAGQPQHFGDGTRLSIL.

This clone is a singleton in its sample. The chain combines TRBV11-2 with TRBJ2-7; D gene unclear. Germline assignment: CDR1 SGHAT and CDR2 FQNNGV. This CDR3 is 13 amino acids long. The germline V and J ends were trimmed by 2 bases and 2 bases, with 7 bases remaining between them. In nucleotides, the CDR3 is TGTGCCAGCAGCTTACAGCAAACCTACGAGCAGTACTTC. It is translated as CASSLQQTYEQYF.

This clone appeared a few times. This CDR3 is also generated by other DNA sequences in the sample. The J gene is TRBJ2-7, the V gene TRBV20-1; no clear D. The CDR3 is 10 amino acids. The V end was cut by 5 bases, the J end by 3 bases, with 5 bases between. Germline V CDR1 and CDR2: DFQATT, SNEGSKA (reference sequence). The CDR3 protein is CSARSYEQYF. CDR3 DNA: TGCAGTGCTCGGAGCTACGAGCAGTACTTC.

The chain has TRBV28 and TRBJ1-2; D gene unclear. The CDR3 runs 13 residues. V shed 7 bases and J shed 8 bases, with 17 bases lying between them. The germline gives CDR1 MDHEN, CDR2 SYDVKM. The CDR3 bases are TGTGCCAGCACTCTTTGGGGAGGGCACGGCTACACCTTC. Encoded protein: CASTLWGGHGYTF.

The chain employs TRBV6-5 and TRBJ2-3, with a weak D call TRBD1 (6 bases). Trimming removed 6 bases from V and 3 bases from J, with 13 bases in between. The CDR3 extends over 14 amino acids. CDR1 and CDR2 (germline): MNHEY, SVGAGI. CDR3 region: CASRDRLPTDTQYF. In nucleotides, the CDR3 is TGTGCCAGCAGAGACAGGCTCCCGACAGATACGCAGTATTTT.

The rearrangement joins TRBV6-1 to TRBJ1-4; TRBD1 might be the D (6 bases). This CDR3 has 14 amino acids. Trimming pared 2 bases from V and 5 bases from J, leaving 9 bases between. Germline assignment: CDR1 MNHNS and CDR2 SASEGT. CDR3 sequence (DNA): TGTGCCAGCAGTGAATGGGGGCGCAATGAAAAACTGTTTTTT. Translated: CASSEWGRNEKLFF.

The chain is built from TRBV5-1 and TRBJ2-5; 7 bases agree with TRBD1. V shed 5 bases, J shed 4 bases, and the junction held 17 bases outside the gene matches. Per germline, CDR1 SGHRS and CDR2 YFSETQ. The CDR3 length is 17 residues. CDR3 sequence (DNA): TGCGCCAGCAGTTCTATCTCAACGGGACAGAGGGTAGAGACCCAGTACTTC. Translated, it gives CASSSISTGQRVETQYF.

The chain is built from TRBV9 and TRBJ1-1; unclear D gene. The V end lost 3 bases, the J end lost 5 bases, and 11 bases lay between the germline ends. This CDR3 has 13 residues. CDR1 is SGDLS, CDR2 YYNGEE, per germline. CDR3 DNA: TGTGCCAGCAGCGGGCCGGGCGGAACTGAAGCTTTCTTT. This translates into CASSGPGGTEAFF.

The chain combines TRBV5-6 with TRBJ1-5; possibly TRBD1 for D (5 bases). V lost 2 bases, J lost 6 bases, and 12 bases lay in between. Per the germline V gene, CDR1 is SGHDT and CDR2 is YYEEEE. The CDR3 has 14 residues. CDR3 coding DNA: TGTGCCAGCAGCTTAGGCCTGGGGGGTCAGCCCCAGCATTTT. Its translation: CASSLGLGGQPQHF. Together with reference TRBV5-6 and TRBJ1-5, the CDR3 gives the full variable domain: DAGVTQSPTHLIKTRGQQVTLRCSPKSGHDTVSWYQQALGQGPQFIFQYYEEEERQRGNFPDRFSGHQFPNYSSELNVNALLLGDSALYLCASSLGLGGQPQHFGDGTRLSIL.

V usage is TRBV10-2 and J usage is TRBJ2-1, with D perhaps matching TRBD1 (6 bases). The germline V and J ends were trimmed by 8 bases and 5 bases, with 10 bases remaining between them. The CDR3 contains 12 residues. Germline CDR1 WSHSY, CDR2 SAAADI. The CDR3 DNA is TGCGCCAGCGCTACAGGGAACAATGAGCAGTTCTTC. It translates to CASATGNNEQFF.

This chain connects TRBV27 to TRBJ2-7, with TRBD2 matching 7 bases. The CDR3 consists of 15 residues. Germline CDR1 MNHEY, CDR2 SMNVEV (reference sequence). V shed 5 bases, J shed 3 bases, and the junction held 10 bases outside the gene matches. Here the CDR3 reads CASSQLSGIGYEQYF. CDR3 nucleotides: TGTGCCAGCAGTCAGCTGAGCGGGATCGGCTACGAGCAGTACTTC.